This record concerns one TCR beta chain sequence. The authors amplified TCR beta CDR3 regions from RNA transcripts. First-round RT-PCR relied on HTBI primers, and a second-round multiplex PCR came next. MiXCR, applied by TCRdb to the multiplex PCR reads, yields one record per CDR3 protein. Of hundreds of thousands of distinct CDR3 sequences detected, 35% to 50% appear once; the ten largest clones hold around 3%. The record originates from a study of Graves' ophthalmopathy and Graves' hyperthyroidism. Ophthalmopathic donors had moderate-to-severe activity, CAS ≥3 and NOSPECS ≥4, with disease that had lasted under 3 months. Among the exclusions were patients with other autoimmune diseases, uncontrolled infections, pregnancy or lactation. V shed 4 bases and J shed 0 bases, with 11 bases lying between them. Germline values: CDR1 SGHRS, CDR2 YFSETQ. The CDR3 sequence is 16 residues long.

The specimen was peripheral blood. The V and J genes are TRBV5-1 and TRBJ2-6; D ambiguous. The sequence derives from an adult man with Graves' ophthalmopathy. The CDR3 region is CASSLIDNSGANVLTF. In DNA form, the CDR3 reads TGCGCCAGCAGCCTCATAGACAACTCTGGGGCCAACGTCCTGACTTTC. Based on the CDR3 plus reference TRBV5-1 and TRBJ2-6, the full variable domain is KAGVTQTPRYLIKTRGQQVTLSCSPISGHRSVSWYQQTPGQGLQFLFEYFSETQRNKGNFPGRFSGRQFSNSRSEMNVSTLELGDSALYLCASSLIDNSGANVLTFGAGSRLTVL.